Listed here are 17 T cell receptor beta chains from one sample, sequenced in a study of metastatic and nonmetastatic thyroid tumors. Through MiXCR, TCRdb re-clonotyped the PCR reads. The sample carries tens of thousands of clones, under 20% recorded once. Thyroid surgery was performed in patients who had received no treatment beforehand. The sequenced sample was blood. The receptors were gathered from a male donor with papillary thyroid cancer or a benign thyroid nodule (not recorded which). Some clones in this sample may be carry-over from other donors' samples.

This clone was seen at least ten times. The rearrangement uses TRBV28 and TRBJ2-3; D unresolved. The CDR3 runs to 13 residues. V lost 6 bases and J 2 bases, leaving 9 bases between the germline ends. The germline CDR1 and CDR2 sequences are MDHEN and SYDVKM. The DNA of the CDR3 is TGTGCCAGCAGCAGAGGTCACACAGATACGCAGTATTTT. Translating gives CASSRGHTDTQYF. The variable domain in full, completed from reference TRBV28 and TRBJ2-3, reads DVKVTQSSRYLVKRTGEKVFLECVQDMDHENMFWYRQDPGLGLRLIYFSYDVKMKEKGDIPEGYSVSREKKERFSLILESASTNQTSMYLCASSRGHTDTQYFGPGTRLTVL.

In regard to this clone: Possible read error: a much larger clone is one base away. Other DNA sequences of this sample code for an identical CDR3. This chain connects TRBV5-6 to TRBJ2-3; 14 bases are shared with TRBD2. Germline lookup yields CDR1 SGHDT and CDR2 YYEEEE. CDR3 size: 15 residues. V trimming: 5 bases; J trimming: 4 bases; junction bases outside the gene matches: 3. The chain's CDR3 is CASSPGLAGADTQYF. CDR3 sequence (DNA): TGTGCCAGCAGTCCGGGACTAGCGGGAGCAGATACGCAGTATTTT.

For this clone: At one end the junction does not follow the germline gene, possibly because of a read error. The chain couples TRBV20-1 to TRBJ1-3, with a weak D call TRBD1 (6 bases). CDR3 size: 13 residues. CDR1 and CDR2 from the germline V gene are DFQATT and SNEGSKA (reference sequence). The CDR3 DNA is TGCAGTTCTAGCGGGACATCTGGAAACACCATATATTTT. Encoded protein: CSSSGTSGNTIYF.

This sequence joins TRBV6-1 and TRBJ1-2, with unresolved D. The CDR3 covers 13 residues. Germline-derived CDR1 and CDR2 are MNHNS and SASEGT. V lost 6 bases to trimming and J lost 7 bases, with 15 bases between them. The CDR3 nucleotides are TGTGCCAGCAGAAGTGGGGTTACGGGTGGCTACACCTTC. Protein sequence: CASRSGVTGGYTF.

At least ten counts were recorded for this clone. This sample also contains other DNA sequences that code for the same CDR3. The V gene is TRBV29-1, the J gene TRBJ1-1; no firm D call. This CDR3 has 14 amino acids. V lost 6 bases to trimming and J lost 4 bases, with 18 bases between them. Germline CDR1 is SQVTM and CDR2 is ANQGSEA. The CDR3 reads CSVASLDFGTEAFF. In DNA, the CDR3 is TGCAGCGTGGCTTCCCTGGACTTCGGCACTGAAGCTTTCTTT.

This clone appeared a few times. At one end, the junction sequence differs from germline, possibly due to a read error. The sample carries other DNA sequences with the same CDR3. The chain uses TRBV9 and TRBJ2-1; 8 positions match TRBD2. Germline CDR1 is SGDLS and CDR2 is YYNGEE. The CDR3 contains 15 residues. The CDR3 DNA is TGTGCCAGCAGCGCCTCGGGAGGGCCTTACAATGAACAGTTCTTC. Translated: CASSASGGPYNEQFF.

This clone has at least ten counts. The V gene is TRBV14, the J gene TRBJ1-6; D uncertain. Trimming left V 3 bases short and J 5 bases short, with 5 bases between. This CDR3 contains 13 residues. CDR1 SGHDN and CDR2 FVKESK come from the germline V gene. CDR3 loop: CASSHKNNSPLHF. The CDR3 coding sequence is TGTGCCAGCAGCCACAAGAATAATTCACCCCTCCACTTT.

This clone was detected many times. The rearrangement links TRBV7-9 to TRBJ2-5; 13 nucleotides match TRBD2. With V trimmed by 5 bases and J by 6 bases, 12 bases remained unmatched. CDR1 SEHNR and CDR2 FQNEAQ come from the germline V gene (reference sequence). The CDR3 totals 17 residues. The CDR3, as DNA: TGTGCCAGCAGCCCATTAGGGACTAGCGGGGCTTTGCAGACCCAGTACTTC. Its protein product is CASSPLGTSGALQTQYF. Together with reference TRBV7-9 and TRBJ2-5, the CDR3 gives the full variable domain: DTGVSQNPRHKITKRGQNVTFRCDPISEHNRLYWYRQTLGQGPEFLTYFQNEAQLEKSRLLSDRFSAERPKGSFSTLEIQRTEQGDSAMYLCASSPLGTSGALQTQYFGPGTRLLVL.

As to this clone: The junction shows a germline mismatch at one end, possibly a read error. V and J are TRBV6-1 and TRBJ1-3; maybe TRBD1 (5 bases). The CDR3 covers 14 residues. Germline V CDR1 and CDR2: MNHNS, SASEGT. CDR3: CASATGSSGDTIYF. The CDR3 region has the DNA TGTGCCAGCGCAACAGGAAGCTCTGGAGACACCATATATTTT.

This clone was seen ten or more times. V gene TRBV16 combines with J gene TRBJ2-5; 7 bases align to TRBD2. V trimming: 0 bases; J trimming: 0 bases; junction bases outside the gene matches: 1. Germline V gene data show CDR1 as KGHSY and CDR2 as FQNENV. The CDR3 extends over 15 amino acids. The CDR3 region has the DNA TGTGCCAGCAGCCAATCCGGGGGGTACCAAGAGACCCAGTACTTC. Its protein product is CASSQSGGYQETQYF.

The chain combines TRBV5-6 with TRBJ2-7; a weak D match, TRBD2 (5 bases). The germline CDR1 and CDR2 sequences are SGHDT and YYEEEE. Trimming shortened V by 1 base and J by 3 bases, and 11 bases separated the two germline ends. The CDR3 is made up of 14 amino acids. In DNA form, the CDR3 reads TGTGCCAGCAGCTTGCGAGGGTTATACTACGAGCAGTACTTC. It encodes CASSLRGLYYEQYF.

DNA of the CDR3: TGTGCCAGCAGTAACGGAGGCGAGTTGTATCAGCCCCAGCATTTT. Translated: CASSNGGELYQPQHF. The rearrangement links TRBV4-2 to TRBJ1-5; D unclear. CDR3 length: 15 amino acids. Germline CDR1 LGHNA, CDR2 YNFKEQ. Deletions cut 6 bases from V and 5 bases from J, with 17 bases between.

Many counts were recorded for this clone. The chain uses TRBV12-3 or TRBV12-4 and TRBJ2-3, with no clear D. The V and J ends lost 1 base and 3 bases respectively, with 2 bases between them. CDR3 length: 12 residues. The CDR3 coding sequence is TGTGCCAGCAGTTTAGTAACAGATACGCAGTATTTT. Translation gives CASSLVTDTQYF.

The table lists this clone with a few counts. The chain is built from TRBV5-6 and TRBJ2-2; TRBD2 agrees at 9 bases. Germline V gives CDR1 SGHDT, CDR2 YYEEEE. The ends lost 2 bases at V and 4 bases at J; junction bases unmatched: 3. The CDR3 totals 15 residues. The DNA of the CDR3 is TGTGCCAGCAGCTTCGAAGCGGGAGGCACCGGGGAGCTGTTTTTT. Amino acids: CASSFEAGGTGELFF.

This clone was counted many times. This chain connects TRBV12-3 or TRBV12-4 to TRBJ2-1; D remains unclear. Trimming removed 4 bases at V and 1 base at J, with 11 bases between. The length of the CDR3 is 15 residues. In nucleotides, the CDR3 is TGTGCCAGCAGTTGGGGTTTCTTATCCTACAATGAGCAGTTCTTC. Amino acid sequence: CASSWGFLSYNEQFF.

This chain uses TRBV6-2 or TRBV6-3 with TRBJ1-1; D unclear. The CDR3 loop spans 12 amino acids. Looked up from germline, CDR1 is MNHEY and CDR2 is SVGEGT. Trimming removed 4 bases at V and 8 bases at J, with 11 bases between. The CDR3 DNA reads TGTGCCAGCAGTTCGGCCAGCAGGGAAGCTTTCTTT. It encodes CASSSASREAFF.

This clone has ten or more counts. The rearrangement joins TRBV6-5 to TRBJ1-2, with 8 bases lining up with TRBD1. Germline assignment: CDR1 MNHEY and CDR2 SVGAGI. The V gene end was trimmed by 1 base and the J gene end by 4 bases; junction bases not matched to a gene: 5. CDR3 length: 15 amino acids. The CDR3 region has the DNA TGTGCCAGCAGTTACTATCAGGGGGCAGTCTATGGCTACACCTTC. This gives the protein CASSYYQGAVYGYTF.